The rows below give T cell receptor beta chains drawn from one sample of a study of Ad26.COV2.S vaccination and SARS-CoV-2 variants. Here immunoSEQ multiplex PCR was the method, and the copy in TCRdb shows in-frame clones only, minus some. The sample has about 400,000 clones; over 75% are singletons. This specimen was peripheral blood, taken in a trial of Ad26.COV2.S vaccine versus placebo. The source is a person between 18 and 65 years old who received the Ad26.COV2.S COVID-19 vaccine or a placebo. The CDR3 runs from the conserved cysteine through the conserved F or W. D genes are given only for firm matches. Clone size is shown for a subset of rows, as once, few, many or a class of expanded clone.

v_call: TRBV6-1; d_call: NA; clone_size: NA; j_call: TRBJ2-7; cdr3_nt: TGTGCCAGCAGTGAAAACAGGGTGAGCTACGAGCAGTACTTC; cdr3_aa: CASSENRVSYEQYF
v_call: TRBV11-2; d_call: TRBD1; clone_size: NA; j_call: TRBJ1-2; cdr3_nt: TGTGCCAGCAGGCAACAGGGGGGCTATGGCTACACCTTC; cdr3_aa: CASRQQGGYGYTF
v_call: TRBV11-2; d_call: NA; clone_size: NA; j_call: TRBJ1-5; cdr3_nt: TGTGCCAGCAGCTTAGGTGTCGGTTATAGCAATCAGCCCCAGCATTTT; cdr3_aa: CASSLGVGYSNQPQHF
v_call: TRBV18; d_call: NA; clone_size: NA; j_call: TRBJ2-7; cdr3_nt: TGTGCCAGCTCACCACCACTAGCTGGGAGTTACGAGCAGTACTTC; cdr3_aa: CASSPPLAGSYEQYF
v_call: TRBV7-2; d_call: NA; clone_size: few; j_call: TRBJ1-2; cdr3_nt: TGTGCCAGCAGCGTACAGGGTGGCTATGGCTACACCTTC; cdr3_aa: CASSVQGGYGYTF
v_call: TRBV5-6; d_call: NA; clone_size: NA; j_call: TRBJ1-6; cdr3_nt: TGTGCCAGCAGCTTGCCAGGGGCCCTCACCAATTCACCCCTCCACTTT; cdr3_aa: CASSLPGALTNSPLHF
v_call: TRBV2; d_call: NA; clone_size: NA; j_call: TRBJ2-7; cdr3_nt: TGTGCCAGTGCTAGGGTATCTCCCGCCCACGAGCAGTACTTC; cdr3_aa: CASARVSPAHEQYF
v_call: TRBV6-2/TRBV6-3; d_call: TRBD2; clone_size: NA; j_call: TRBJ2-1; cdr3_nt: TGTGCCAGCAGTTACTCGAAGGGGACTAGCGGGGCCCCCTACAATGAGCAGTTCTTC; cdr3_aa: CASSYSKGTSGAPYNEQFF
v_call: TRBV9; d_call: TRBD2; clone_size: NA; j_call: TRBJ2-1; cdr3_nt: TGTGCCAGCAGCACCGCGGGGGGCCCCCCGGATGAGCAGTTCTTC; cdr3_aa: CASSTAGGPPDEQFF
v_call: TRBV15; d_call: NA; clone_size: NA; j_call: TRBJ1-6; cdr3_nt: TGTGCCACCAGCAGAGAGGGGGGGAATTCACCCCTCCACTTT; cdr3_aa: CATSREGGNSPLHF
v_call: TRBV7-8; d_call: NA; clone_size: NA; j_call: TRBJ2-5; cdr3_nt: TGTGCCAGCAGCTTAGGGGGCAGCACCTACGAGGAGACCCAGTACTTC; cdr3_aa: CASSLGGSTYEETQYF
v_call: TRBV28; d_call: TRBD1; clone_size: NA; j_call: TRBJ2-5; cdr3_nt: TGTGCCAGCAGTTTTCTGGCAGGGGGAGTTTTGGGAGAGACCCAGTACTTC; cdr3_aa: CASSFLAGGVLGETQYF
v_call: TRBV30; d_call: TRBD2; clone_size: NA; j_call: TRBJ2-1; cdr3_nt: TGTGCCTGGAGTGCCGAACTAGCGGGGAGGAATGAGCAGTTCTTC; cdr3_aa: CAWSAELAGRNEQFF
v_call: TRBV4-1; d_call: NA; clone_size: NA; j_call: TRBJ1-1; cdr3_nt: TGCGCCAGCAGCCAAGCCGGGACCGAAGCTTTCTTT; cdr3_aa: CASSQAGTEAFF
v_call: TRBV4-1; d_call: NA; clone_size: NA; j_call: TRBJ2-2; cdr3_nt: TGCGCCAGCAGCAACTTAGGGGGTGTAAACACCGGGGAGCTGTTTTTT; cdr3_aa: CASSNLGGVNTGELFF
v_call: TRBV9; d_call: TRBD2; clone_size: NA; j_call: TRBJ2-2; cdr3_nt: TGTGCCAGCAGCGCTGGGCTAGCGGGGGGACCGAACACCGGGGAGCTGTTTTTT; cdr3_aa: CASSAGLAGGPNTGELFF
v_call: TRBV19; d_call: NA; clone_size: once; j_call: TRBJ2-7; cdr3_nt: TGTGCCAGTAGTCTGAGGACAGGATACGGGGGCATCTACGAGCAGTACTTC; cdr3_aa: CASSLRTGYGGIYEQYF
v_call: TRBV9; d_call: NA; clone_size: NA; j_call: TRBJ2-3; cdr3_nt: TGTGCCAGCAGCCCTGTTGACTACACAGATACGCAGTATTTT; cdr3_aa: CASSPVDYTDTQYF
v_call: TRBV6-1; d_call: NA; clone_size: NA; j_call: TRBJ1-6; cdr3_nt: TGTGCCAGCAGTGAAGTAAAGGGGCACAATTCACCCCTCCACTTT; cdr3_aa: CASSEVKGHNSPLHF
v_call: TRBV5-6; d_call: TRBD1; clone_size: NA; j_call: TRBJ1-1; cdr3_nt: TGTGCCAGCAGCCGGACAGGGAGGACTGAAGCTTTCTTT; cdr3_aa: CASSRTGRTEAFF